This section outlines one T cell receptor (beta chain) sequence together with its context. This sample is part of a study of blood T cell repertoires in COVID-19. The wider study: COVID-19 samples from acute and convalescent phases originated in the United States, Italy and Spain. Sources were T cells, B-cell-depleted T cells, or PBMCs; the material itself was cDNA or gDNA.

Methods used by the authors: Amplifying reference gene primers gave estimates of nucleated cell counts. Measured with immunoSEQ multiplex PCR; TCRdb has only the in-frame clones, and not every one. V and J calls and clone size are as listed in that table; D and trimming were resolved from the DNA. The sample records 200,000 to 300,000 clones, 75% to 90% being singletons. Germline-derived CDR1 and CDR2 are LNHNV and YYDKDF (reference sequence). This CDR3 has 14 residues. The germline V and J ends were trimmed by 1 base and 7 bases, with 14 bases remaining between them. Sequenced sample: peripheral blood. This sequence joins TRBV15 and TRBJ2-7; D not resolved. This sequence was found in a man aged 60-69 years who had recovered from COVID-19. This CDR3 reads CATSRGLQAFEQYV. CDR3 nucleotides: TGTGCCACCAGCAGAGGGTTGCAGGCATTTGAGCAGTACGTC.